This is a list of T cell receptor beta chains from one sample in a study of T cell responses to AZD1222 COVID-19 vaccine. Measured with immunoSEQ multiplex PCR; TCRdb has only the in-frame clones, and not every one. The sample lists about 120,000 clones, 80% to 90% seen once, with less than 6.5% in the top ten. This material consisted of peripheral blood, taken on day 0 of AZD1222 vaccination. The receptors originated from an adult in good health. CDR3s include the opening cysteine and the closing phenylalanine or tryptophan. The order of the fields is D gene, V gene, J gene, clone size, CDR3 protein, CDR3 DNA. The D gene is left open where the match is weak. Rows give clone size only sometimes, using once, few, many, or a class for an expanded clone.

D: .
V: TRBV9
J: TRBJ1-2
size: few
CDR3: CASSGKAAGSYGYTF
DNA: TGTGCCAGCAGCGGAAAGGCGGCAGGCTCCTATGGCTACACCTTC

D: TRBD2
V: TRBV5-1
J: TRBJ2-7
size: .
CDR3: CASSLGGGPSGRADEQYF
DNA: TGCGCCAGCAGCTTGGGTGGGGGACCAAGCGGGAGGGCGGACGAGCAGTACTTC

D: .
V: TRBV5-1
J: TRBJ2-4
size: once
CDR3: CASSLDEAKNIQYF
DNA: TGCGCCAGCAGCTTGGACGAAGCCAAAAACATTCAGTACTTC

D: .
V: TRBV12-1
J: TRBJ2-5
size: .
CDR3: CASSPRTGDPETQYF
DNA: TGTGCCAGCAGCCCCCGGACAGGGGATCCAGAGACCCAGTACTTC

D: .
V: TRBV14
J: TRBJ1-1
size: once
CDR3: CASSQERRTEAFF
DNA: TGTGCCAGCAGCCAGGAGAGACGAACTGAAGCTTTCTTT

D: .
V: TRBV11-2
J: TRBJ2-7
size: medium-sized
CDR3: CASSLTNRVYEQYF
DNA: TGTGCCAGCAGCTTAACCAACAGGGTCTACGAGCAGTACTTC

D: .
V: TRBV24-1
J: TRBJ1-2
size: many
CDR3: CATSDSNPGSGYTF
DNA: TGTGCCACCAGTGATTCGAACCCAGGGAGTGGCTACACCTTC

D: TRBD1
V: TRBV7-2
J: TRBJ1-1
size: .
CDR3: CASSRTGNTEAFF
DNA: TGTGCCAGCTCCAGGACAGGGAACACTGAAGCTTTCTTT

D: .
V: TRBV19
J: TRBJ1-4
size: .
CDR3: CASRTRTGTTNEKLFF
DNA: TGTGCCAGTAGGACACGGACCGGGACAACTAATGAAAAACTGTTTTTT

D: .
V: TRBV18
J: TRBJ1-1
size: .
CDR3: CASSPNSNTEAFF
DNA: TGTGCCAGCTCCCCTAACTCGAACACTGAAGCTTTCTTT

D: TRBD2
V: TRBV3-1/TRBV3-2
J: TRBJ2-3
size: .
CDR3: CASSQDGGLAGEDTQYF
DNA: TGTGCCAGCAGCCAAGATGGGGGACTAGCGGGGGAAGATACGCAGTATTTT

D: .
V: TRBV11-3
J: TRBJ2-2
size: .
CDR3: CASSSGGQNPSGELFF
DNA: TGTGCCAGCAGCTCCGGGGGACAGAACCCGTCCGGGGAGCTGTTTTTT

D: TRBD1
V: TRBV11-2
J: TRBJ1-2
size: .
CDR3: CASSLVSDRGGYTF
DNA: TGTGCCAGCAGCTTAGTCTCGGACAGGGGGGGCTACACCTTC

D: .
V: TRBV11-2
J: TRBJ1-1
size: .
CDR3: CASMGQITEAFF
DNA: TGTGCCAGCATGGGACAAATCACTGAAGCTTTCTTT

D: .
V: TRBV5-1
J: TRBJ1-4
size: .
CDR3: CASSNQGSAGEKLFF
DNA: TGCGCCAGCAGCAATCAGGGTTCGGCAGGAGAAAAACTGTTTTTT

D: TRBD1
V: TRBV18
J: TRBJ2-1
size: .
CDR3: CASYSGTGGNEQFF
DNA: TGTGCCAGCTATTCCGGGACAGGGGGAAATGAGCAGTTCTTC

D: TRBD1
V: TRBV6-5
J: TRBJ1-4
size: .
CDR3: CASSYSGTANEKLFF
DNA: TGTGCCAGCAGTTACTCCGGGACAGCTAATGAAAAACTGTTTTTT

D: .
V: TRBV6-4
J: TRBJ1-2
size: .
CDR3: CASSDPTDYGYTF
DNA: TGTGCCAGCAGTGACCCAACGGACTATGGCTACACCTTC

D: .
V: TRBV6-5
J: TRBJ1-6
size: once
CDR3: CASSWVARGGGPLHF
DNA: TGTGCCAGCAGTTGGGTAGCCAGGGGAGGTGGGCCCCTCCACTTT

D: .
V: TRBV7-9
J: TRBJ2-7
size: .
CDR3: CASSPGRAYEQYF
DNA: TGTGCCAGCAGCCCGGGAAGGGCGTACGAGCAGTACTTC

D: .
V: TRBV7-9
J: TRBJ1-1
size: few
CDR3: CASSPDFEAEAFF
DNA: TGTGCCAGCAGCCCGGACTTCGAAGCGGAAGCTTTCTTT

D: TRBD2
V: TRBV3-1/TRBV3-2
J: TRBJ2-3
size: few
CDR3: CASSHGTRLTGDTQYF
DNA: TGTGCCAGCAGCCATGGGACTAGACTGACTGGAGATACGCAGTATTTT

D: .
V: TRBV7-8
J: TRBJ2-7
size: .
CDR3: CASSLGSNEQYF
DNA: TGTGCCAGCAGCTTAGGATCGAACGAGCAGTACTTC

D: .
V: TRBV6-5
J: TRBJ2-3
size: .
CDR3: CASSYRGEGTDTQYF
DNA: TGTGCCAGCAGTTATAGGGGGGAAGGGACAGATACGCAGTATTTT

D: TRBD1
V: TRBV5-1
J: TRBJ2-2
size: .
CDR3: CATSPRQGGDTGELFF
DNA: TGCGCCACCAGCCCACGACAGGGGGGGGACACCGGGGAGCTGTTTTTT

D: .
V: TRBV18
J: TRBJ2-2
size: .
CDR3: CASSPNAPGWNPGELFF
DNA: TGTGCCAGCTCACCGAACGCCCCAGGTTGGAATCCCGGGGAGCTGTTTTTT

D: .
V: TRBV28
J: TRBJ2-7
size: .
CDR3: CASSLSRFSYEQYF
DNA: TGTGCCAGCAGTTTAAGCAGGTTCTCCTACGAGCAGTACTTC

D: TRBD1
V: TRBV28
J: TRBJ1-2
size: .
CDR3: CASRTGEAIYGYTF
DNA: TGTGCCAGCAGAACAGGGGAGGCTATCTATGGCTACACCTTC

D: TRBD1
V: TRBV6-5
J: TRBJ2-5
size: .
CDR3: CASSYSQGAQTQYF
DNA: TGTGCCAGCAGTTACTCACAGGGGGCGCAGACCCAGTACTTC

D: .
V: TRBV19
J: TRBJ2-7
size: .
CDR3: CASRGGLNEQYF
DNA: TGTGCCAGTAGGGGGGGGCTGAACGAGCAGTACTTC

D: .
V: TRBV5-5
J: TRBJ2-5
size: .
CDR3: CASSWRGGPGVGETQYF
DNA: TGTGCCAGCAGCTGGAGAGGTGGCCCGGGGGTAGGAGAGACCCAGTACTTC

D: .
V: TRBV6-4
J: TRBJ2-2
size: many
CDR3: CASSDSNRNTGELFF
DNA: TGTGCCAGCAGTGACTCGAACAGGAACACCGGGGAGCTGTTTTTT

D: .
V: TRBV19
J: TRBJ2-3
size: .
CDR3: CASSDRGPSTDTQYF
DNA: TGTGCCAGTAGTGATAGGGGTCCTAGCACAGATACGCAGTATTTT

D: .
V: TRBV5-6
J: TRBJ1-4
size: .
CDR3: CASSPMGARTNEKLFF
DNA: TGTGCCAGCAGCCCGATGGGGGCACGAACTAATGAAAAACTGTTTTTT

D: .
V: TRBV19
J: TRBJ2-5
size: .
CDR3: CASSIGQKETQYF
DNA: TGTGCCAGTAGCATCGGACAGAAAGAGACCCAGTACTTC

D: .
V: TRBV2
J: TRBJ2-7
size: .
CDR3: CASLGPGGSEQYF
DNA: TGTGCCAGCCTAGGACCAGGCGGATCCGAGCAGTACTTC

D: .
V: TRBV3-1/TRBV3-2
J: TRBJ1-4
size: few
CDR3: CASSPPFEANEKLFF
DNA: TGTGCCAGCAGCCCCCCGTTTGAGGCTAATGAAAAACTGTTTTTT